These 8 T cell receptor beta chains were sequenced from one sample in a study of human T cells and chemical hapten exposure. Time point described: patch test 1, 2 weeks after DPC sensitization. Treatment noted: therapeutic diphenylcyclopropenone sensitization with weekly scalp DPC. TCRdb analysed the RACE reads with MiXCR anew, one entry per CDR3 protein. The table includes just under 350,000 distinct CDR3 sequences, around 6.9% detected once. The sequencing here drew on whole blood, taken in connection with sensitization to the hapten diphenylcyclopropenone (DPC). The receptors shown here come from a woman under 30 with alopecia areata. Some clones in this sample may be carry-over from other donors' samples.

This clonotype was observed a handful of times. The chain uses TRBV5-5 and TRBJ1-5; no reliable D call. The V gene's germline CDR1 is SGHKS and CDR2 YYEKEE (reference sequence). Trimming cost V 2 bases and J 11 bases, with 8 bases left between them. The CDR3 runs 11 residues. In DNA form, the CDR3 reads TGTGCCAGCAGCTTCGGAAAAGCCCAGCATTTT. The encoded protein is CASSFGKAQHF.

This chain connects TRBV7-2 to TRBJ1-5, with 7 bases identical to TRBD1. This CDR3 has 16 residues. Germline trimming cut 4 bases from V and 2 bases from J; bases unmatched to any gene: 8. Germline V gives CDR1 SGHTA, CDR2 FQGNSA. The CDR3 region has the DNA TGTGCCAGCAGCTCGGACTACAGGGGTGGCAATCAGCCCCAGCATTTT. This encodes CASSSDYRGGNQPQHF.

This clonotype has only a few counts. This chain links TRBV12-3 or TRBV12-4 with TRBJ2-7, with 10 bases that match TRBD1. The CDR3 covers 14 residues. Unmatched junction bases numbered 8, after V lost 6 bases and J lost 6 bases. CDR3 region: CASRNRDRGGEQYF. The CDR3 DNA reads TGTGCCAGCAGAAATAGGGACAGGGGTGGCGAGCAGTACTTC.

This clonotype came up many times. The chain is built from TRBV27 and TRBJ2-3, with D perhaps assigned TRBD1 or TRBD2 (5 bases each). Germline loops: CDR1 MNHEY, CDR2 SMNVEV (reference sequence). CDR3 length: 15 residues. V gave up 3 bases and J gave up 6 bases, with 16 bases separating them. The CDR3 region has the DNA TGTGCCAGCAGTTTTCTTGTAGGGACGGTGGATACGCAGTATTTT. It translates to CASSFLVGTVDTQYF.

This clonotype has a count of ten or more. CDR3 DNA: TGCGCCAGCAGCCTCACCCTGACTAGCGTGGATACGCAGTATTTT. Translated, it gives CASSLTLTSVDTQYF. The rearrangement joins TRBV5-1 to TRBJ2-3, with 8 bases matching TRBD2. This CDR3 contains 15 residues. Per germline, CDR1 SGHRS and CDR2 YFSETQ. With V trimmed by 4 bases and J by 6 bases, 10 bases remained unmatched.

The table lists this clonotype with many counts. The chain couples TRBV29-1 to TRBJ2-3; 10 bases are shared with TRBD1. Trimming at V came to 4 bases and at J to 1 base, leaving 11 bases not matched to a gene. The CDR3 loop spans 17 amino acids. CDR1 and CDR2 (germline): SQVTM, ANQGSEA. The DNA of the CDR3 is TGCAGCGTTGTCCGAGGACAGGGGGTTGAGGGCACAGATACGCAGTATTTT. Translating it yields CSVVRGQGVEGTDTQYF.

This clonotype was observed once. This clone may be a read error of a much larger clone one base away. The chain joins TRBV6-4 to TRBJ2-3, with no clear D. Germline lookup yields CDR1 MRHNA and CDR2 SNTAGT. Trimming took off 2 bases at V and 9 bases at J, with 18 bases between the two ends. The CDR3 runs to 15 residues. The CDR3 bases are TGTGCCAGCAGTGACGAGCCTGGCGGTGGAGTCACGCAGTATTTT. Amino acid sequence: CASSDEPGGGVTQYF.

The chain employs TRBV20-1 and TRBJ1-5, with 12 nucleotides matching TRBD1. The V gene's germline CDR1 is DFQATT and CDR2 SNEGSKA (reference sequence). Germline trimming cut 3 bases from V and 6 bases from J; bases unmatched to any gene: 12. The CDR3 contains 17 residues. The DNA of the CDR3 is TGCAGTGCTAGGGAAGGGACAGGGGGCTTTGGTAGTCAGCCCCAGCATTTT. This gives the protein CSAREGTGGFGSQPQHF.